The following is a TCR beta chain sequence with its context. No antigen is known for it. Qualities for individual bases were not recorded, and no much larger clone is one base off. The time point label, read with the paper, signifies: at surgical resection after neoadjuvant nivolumab +/- ipilimumab. Samples came from the phase 2 randomized NEOSTAR trial, which tested neoadjuvant nivolumab or nivolumab plus ipilimumab followed by surgery in operable NSCLC. Trimming removed 4 bases from V and 3 bases from J; the gene matches leave 7 bases unexplained. There are 16 amino acids in the CDR3, from cysteine to phenylalanine inclusive. Left in the record is the CDR3 DNA by itself, 48 bases read in frame from the first base. CDR1 and CDR2 (SGHAT, FQNNGV) derive from the germline V gene. The entry originates in a study of neoadjuvant nivolumab and ipilimumab in lung cancer (dated by TCRdb to 2020 to 2022). Some background on the complete study: In the NEOSTAR trial, nivolumab was administered intravenously at 3 mg/kg on days 1, 15 and 29, and the combination arm also received ipilimumab 1 mg/kg on day 1 only. The primary endpoint of the trial was the rate of major pathologic response (MPR) in the intention-to-treat population of each study arm. A total of roughly 45 patients with operable NSCLC were treated in the trial, with about 23 randomized to nivolumab monotherapy and roughly 20 randomized to nivolumab plus ipilimumab. The study compared TCR repertoires in pretherapy (baseline) peripheral blood with TCR repertoires in tumors resected at surgery after neoadjuvant immune checkpoint blockade. Matched pretherapy and resected tumor pairs were analyzed for seven patients: four treated with nivolumab and three with nivolumab plus ipilimumab. Findings and caveats that apply to the study as a whole: A small number of samples was subjected to TCR sequencing. TCR richness and clonality were greater in resected tumors than in tumor-adjacent uninvolved lung, and increases were seen in more dual-therapy-treated tumors. TCR richness in pretherapy blood showed a positive correlation with richness in tumors resected after neoadjuvant therapy (Spearman R of about 0.82). From pretherapy to surgery, increases in tumor T-cell richness and clonality were observed in three of three dual-therapy tumors but in only two of four nivolumab-treated tumors. No significant correlation was found between TCR clonality and pathologic tumor regression, and only one major-pathologic-response sample was available for the clonality analysis.

The library was prepared using the immunoSEQ multiplex PCR assay. Regarding the original processing steps: Richness and clonality were used to summarize the repertoires, and clones that significantly expanded or contracted between pre- and post-therapy samples were identified. The immuneACCESS repertoire file appears here via TCRdb, limited to in-frame rearrangements. These files lack a portion of the clones; in checked studies, under half of the deficit traces to unresolved V genes, and the cause of the others is not known. V and J calls and clone size come straight from that table; D and trimming were deduced from the DNA. In this sample the table shows 3,500 to 5,000 clones, around three quarters of which occur a single time. The ten largest clones add up to about 5.3% of the sample.

The sequence was obtained from an adult with non-small cell lung cancer. The sample was peripheral blood, taken after neoadjuvant nivolumab, alone or with ipilimumab, at or shortly before surgery. This chain is built from TRBV11-2 and TRBJ2-3; TRBD1 lines up with 10 middle nucleotides. The sequenced DNA is TGTGCCAGCAGCTCGGACAGGGGGTTTGTTACAGATACGCAGTATTTT. Translated, this is CASSSDRGFVTDTQYF.